This T cell receptor (beta chain) derives from a study of T cells expressing NK-cell markers. Study background: HCMV seropositivity characterized seven of the eight sequenced donors, and seronegativity one. Overall study findings and caveats: The study found these clonotypes also leading the CD3+CD56-NKG2C+ fraction in several donors.

About this clonotype itself: The antigen is not known.

Template switching by 5'RACE with UMIs generated the TCR beta cDNA. TCRdb re-analyzed the 5' RACE reads; it lists each CDR3 protein once, without DNA. This table lists around 140,000 distinct CDR3 sequences. The CDR3 contains 15 residues. The chain recombines TRBV12-3 or TRBV12-4 with TRBJ2-1. The sequencing input was blood T cells: a sorted CD56 or NKG2C T cell subset, CD4+ or CD8+ T cells, or bulk PBMC T cells (not recorded which). This TCR came from a man between 18 and 35 years old in good health. CDR3 in amino acids: CASSLGGGSSNEQFF.